The sequence of this T cell receptor beta chain was determined in a study of T-cell reconstitution after alpha-beta-depleted transplantation in children. This CDR3 is 16 amino acids long. CDR1 LGHNA and CDR2 YNFKEQ come from the germline V gene. The authors prepared the TCRbeta library with unique molecular identifiers. One entry per CDR3 protein results from TCRdb running MiXCR on the PCR reads. The sample contains 200,000 to 250,000 distinct CDR3 sequences, approximately 11% of which appear only once. In its sample, this clonotype was seen a few times. Antigen unknown. The germline gene is not matched at one end of the junction; a read error may be the cause. Overall study findings and caveats: From newly produced T cells came most of the T-cell counts and diversity one year after transplant. Day-60 TCRbeta diversity that was high in some patients was derived from surviving recipient T cells and thymic progenitors.

Sequenced here: PBMCs, sampled before TCRalphabeta/CD19-depleted stem cell transplant. The TCR was taken from a child under two years old with acute myeloid leukemia, due to receive a stem cell transplant. V is TRBV4-2 and J is TRBJ2-2; 8 nucleotides line up with TRBD1. The CDR3 reads CASGQDRGSNTGELFF. In DNA, the CDR3 is TGTGCCAGCGGCCAAGACAGGGGTTCGAACACCGGGGAGCTGTTTTTT.